This T cell receptor beta chain was captured in a study of regulatory T cells in long-lasting Graves disease. Time point: newly diagnosed GD, antithyroid drugs for less than 3 months. Making the TCR library involved RNA that had been extracted from PBMCs. From an endocrinology department in Xi'an, China, came the patients. This clonotype has more than one count but fewer than ten. There are 12 residues in the CDR3. CDR1 is GTSNPN and CDR2 is SVGIG in the germline V gene (reference sequence). The V and J ends lost 3 bases and 3 bases, in that order; junction bases with no gene match: 1. Sequencing libraries for TCR beta were prepared with iRepertoire HTBI primers and Arm-PCR of CDR3 regions. TCRdb used MiXCR to reprocess the multiplex PCR reads, holding one entry per CDR3 protein. The table records 420,000 or so distinct CDR3 sequences, over 15% of them present only once. These data were likewise used in another study, on T cells in Graves' hyperthyroidism and ophthalmopathy. Per that paper: Graves' hyperthyroidism was deemed stable given no ophthalmopathy progression within 18 months. Diagnostic decisions used clinical symptoms, serum thyroxine and TRAb, thyroid ultrasound and orbital computed tomography. During a first-round RT-PCR of the TCR CDR3, the HTBI primer set was used.

The rearrangement links TRBV30 to TRBJ2-7, with TRBD1 matching over 8 bases. The sequencing used peripheral blood mononuclear cells (PBMCs), collected at new diagnosis, from a patient treated with antithyroid drugs. The receptor was isolated from a woman under 30 with Graves disease. The CDR3 DNA reads TGTGCCTGGAGGGGGACAGGCTACGAGCAGTACTTC. It encodes CAWRGTGYEQYF. The full variable domain, with the rest looked up from reference TRBV30 and TRBJ2-7, is SQTIHQWPATLVQPVGSPLSLECTVEGTSNPNLYWYRQAAGRGLQLLFYSVGIGQISSEVPQNLSASRPQDRQFILSSKKLLLSDSGFYLCAWRGTGYEQYFGPGTRLTVT.